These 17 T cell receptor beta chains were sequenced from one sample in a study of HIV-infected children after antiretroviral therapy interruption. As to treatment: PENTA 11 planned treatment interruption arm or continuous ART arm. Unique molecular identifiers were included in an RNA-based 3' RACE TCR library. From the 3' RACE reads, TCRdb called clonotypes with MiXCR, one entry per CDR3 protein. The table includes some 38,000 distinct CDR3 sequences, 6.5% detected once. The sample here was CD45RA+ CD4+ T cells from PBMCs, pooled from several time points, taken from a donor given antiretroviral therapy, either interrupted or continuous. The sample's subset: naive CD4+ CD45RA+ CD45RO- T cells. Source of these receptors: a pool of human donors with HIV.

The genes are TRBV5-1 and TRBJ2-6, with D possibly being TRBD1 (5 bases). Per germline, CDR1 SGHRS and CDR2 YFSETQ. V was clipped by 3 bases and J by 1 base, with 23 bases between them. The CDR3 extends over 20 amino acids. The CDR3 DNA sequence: TGCGCCAGCAGCTGGGGCGAGTTCCCACTGAGAAATTCTGGGGCCAACGTCCTGACTTTC. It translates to CASSWGEFPLRNSGANVLTF.

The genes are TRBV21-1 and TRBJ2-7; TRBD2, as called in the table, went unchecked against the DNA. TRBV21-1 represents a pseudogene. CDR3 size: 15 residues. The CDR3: CASSKGSRLQDEQYF. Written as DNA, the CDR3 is TGTGCCAGCAGCAAGGGATCTAGGCTTCAGGACGAGCAGTACTTC.

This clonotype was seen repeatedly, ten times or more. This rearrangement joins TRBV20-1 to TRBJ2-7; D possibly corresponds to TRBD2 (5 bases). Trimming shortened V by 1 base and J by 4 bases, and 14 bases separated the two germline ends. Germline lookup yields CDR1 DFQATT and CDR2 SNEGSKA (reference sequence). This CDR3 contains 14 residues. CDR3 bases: TGCAGTGCTAGAGTTAGGACTGAAAGGTACGAGCAGTACTTC. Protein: CSARVRTERYEQYF.

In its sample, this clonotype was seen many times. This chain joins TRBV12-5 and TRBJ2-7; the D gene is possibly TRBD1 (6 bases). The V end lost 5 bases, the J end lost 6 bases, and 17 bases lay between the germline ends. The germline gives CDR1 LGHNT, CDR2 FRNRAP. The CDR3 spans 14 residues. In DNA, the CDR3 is TGTGCTAGTGGTCCGGGACAAATCAGGGGCGAGCAGTACTTC. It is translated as CASGPGQIRGEQYF.

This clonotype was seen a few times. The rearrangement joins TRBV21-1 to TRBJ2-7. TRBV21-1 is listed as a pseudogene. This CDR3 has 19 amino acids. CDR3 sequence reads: CASRSRKGTVFYYYYEQYF. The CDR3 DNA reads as TGTGCCAGCAGATCTAGGAAGGGAACGGTCTTCTACTACTACTACGAGCAGTACTTC.

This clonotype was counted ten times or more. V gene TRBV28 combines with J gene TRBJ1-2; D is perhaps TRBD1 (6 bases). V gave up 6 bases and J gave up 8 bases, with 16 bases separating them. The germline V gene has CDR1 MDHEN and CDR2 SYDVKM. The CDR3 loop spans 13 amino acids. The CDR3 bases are TGTGCCAGCAGCGAATCAGGGGCGCAAGGCTACACCTTC. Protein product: CASSESGAQGYTF.

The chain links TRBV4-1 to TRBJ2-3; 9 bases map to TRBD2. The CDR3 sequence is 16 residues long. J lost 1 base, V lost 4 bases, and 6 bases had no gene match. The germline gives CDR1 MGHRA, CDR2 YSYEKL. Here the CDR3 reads CASSPTVAGGTDTQYF. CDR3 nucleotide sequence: TGCGCCAGCAGCCCAACGGTAGCGGGGGGCACAGATACGCAGTATTTT.

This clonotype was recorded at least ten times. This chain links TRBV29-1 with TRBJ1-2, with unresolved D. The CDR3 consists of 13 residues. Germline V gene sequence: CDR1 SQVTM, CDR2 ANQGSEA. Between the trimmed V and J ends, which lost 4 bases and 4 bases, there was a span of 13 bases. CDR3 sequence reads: CSVGAASTYGYTF. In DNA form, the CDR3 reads TGCAGCGTTGGGGCCGCCTCTACCTATGGCTACACCTTC.

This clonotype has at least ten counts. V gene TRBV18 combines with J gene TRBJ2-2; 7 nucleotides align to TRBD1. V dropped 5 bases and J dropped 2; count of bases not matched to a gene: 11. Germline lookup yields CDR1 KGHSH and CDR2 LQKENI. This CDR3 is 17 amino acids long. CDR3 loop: CASSKFSGQRNTGELFF. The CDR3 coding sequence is TGTGCCAGCTCAAAGTTCTCGGGACAGAGAAACACCGGGGAGCTGTTTTTT.

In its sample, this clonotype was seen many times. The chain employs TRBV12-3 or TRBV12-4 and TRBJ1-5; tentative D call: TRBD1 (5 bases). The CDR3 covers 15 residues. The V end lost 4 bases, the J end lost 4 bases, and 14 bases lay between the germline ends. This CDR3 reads CASSYGTGGNQPQHF. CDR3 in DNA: TGTGCCAGCAGTTATGGTACAGGCGGAAATCAGCCCCAGCATTTT.

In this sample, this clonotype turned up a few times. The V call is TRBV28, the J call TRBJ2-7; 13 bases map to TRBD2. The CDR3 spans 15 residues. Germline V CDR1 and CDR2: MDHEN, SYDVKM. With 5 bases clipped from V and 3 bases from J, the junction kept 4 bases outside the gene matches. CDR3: CASSQWTSGGYEQYF. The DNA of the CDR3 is TGTGCCAGCAGTCAGTGGACTAGCGGGGGCTACGAGCAGTACTTC.

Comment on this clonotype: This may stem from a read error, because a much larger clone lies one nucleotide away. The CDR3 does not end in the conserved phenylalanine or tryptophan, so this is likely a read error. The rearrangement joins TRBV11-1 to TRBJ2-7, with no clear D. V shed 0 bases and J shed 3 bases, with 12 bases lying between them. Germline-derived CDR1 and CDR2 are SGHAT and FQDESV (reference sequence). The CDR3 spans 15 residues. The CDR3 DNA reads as TGTGCCAGCAGCTTAGCAGAATTTCAGGTCTACGAGCAGTACTAC. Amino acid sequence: CASSLAEFQVYEQYY.

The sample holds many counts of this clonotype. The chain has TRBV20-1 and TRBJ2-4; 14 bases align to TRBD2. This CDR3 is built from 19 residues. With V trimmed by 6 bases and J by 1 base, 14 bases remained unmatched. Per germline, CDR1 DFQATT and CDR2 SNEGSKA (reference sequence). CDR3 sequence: CSALGLAGALGFAKNIQYF. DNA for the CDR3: TGCAGTGCCTTGGGACTAGCGGGGGCCCTCGGGTTCGCCAAAAACATTCAGTACTTC.

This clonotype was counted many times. CDR3 sequence (DNA): TGTGCCACCAGCTGGACAGGGGGCACAGATACGCAGTATTTT. Protein: CATSWTGGTDTQYF. The chain links TRBV24-1 to TRBJ2-3; 9 nucleotides align to TRBD1. The CDR3 is made up of 14 amino acids. Germline lookup yields CDR1 KGHDR and CDR2 SFDVKD. Trimming cost V 7 bases and J 1 base; bases outside gene matches: 2.

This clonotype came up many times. The CDR3 coding sequence is TGCAGTGCTAGAGTTGGTTCTTACTCCTACGAGCAGTACTTC. Its protein product is CSARVGSYSYEQYF. The V and J genes are TRBV20-1 and TRBJ2-7; D not resolved. Germline V gene lookup returns CDR1 DFQATT and CDR2 SNEGSKA (reference sequence). V was cut by 1 base and J by 0 bases, with 10 bases left in between. This CDR3 region has 14 residues.

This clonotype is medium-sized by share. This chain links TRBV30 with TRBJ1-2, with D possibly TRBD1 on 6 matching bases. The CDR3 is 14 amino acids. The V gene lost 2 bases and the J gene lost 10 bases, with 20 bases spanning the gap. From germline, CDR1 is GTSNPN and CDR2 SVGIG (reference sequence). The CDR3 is CAWSRDNSNSDYTF. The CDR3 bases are TGTGCCTGGAGTCGGGACAACTCAAACTCCGACTACACCTTC.

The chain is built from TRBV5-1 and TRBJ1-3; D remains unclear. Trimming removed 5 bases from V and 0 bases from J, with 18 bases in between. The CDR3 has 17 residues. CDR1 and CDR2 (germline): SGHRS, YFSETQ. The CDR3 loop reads CASSSTMGGFSGNTIYF. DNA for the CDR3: TGCGCCAGCAGTTCCACGATGGGAGGATTCTCTGGAAACACCATATATTTT.